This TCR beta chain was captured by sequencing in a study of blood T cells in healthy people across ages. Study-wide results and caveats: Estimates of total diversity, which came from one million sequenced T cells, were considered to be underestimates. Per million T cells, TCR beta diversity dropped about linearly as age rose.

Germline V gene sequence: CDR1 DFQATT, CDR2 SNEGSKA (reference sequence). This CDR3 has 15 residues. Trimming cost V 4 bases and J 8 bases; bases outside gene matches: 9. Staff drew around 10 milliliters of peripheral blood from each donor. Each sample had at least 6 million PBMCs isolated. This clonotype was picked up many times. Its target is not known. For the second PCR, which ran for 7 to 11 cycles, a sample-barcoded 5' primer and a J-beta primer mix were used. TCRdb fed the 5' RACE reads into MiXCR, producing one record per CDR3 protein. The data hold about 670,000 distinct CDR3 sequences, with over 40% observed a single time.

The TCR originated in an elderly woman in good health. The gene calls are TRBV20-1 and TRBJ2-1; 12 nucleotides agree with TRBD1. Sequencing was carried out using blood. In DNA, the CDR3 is TGCAGTGCTACGAAACCGGGACAGGGGGCCCATGAGCAGTTCTTC. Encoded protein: CSATKPGQGAHEQFF.